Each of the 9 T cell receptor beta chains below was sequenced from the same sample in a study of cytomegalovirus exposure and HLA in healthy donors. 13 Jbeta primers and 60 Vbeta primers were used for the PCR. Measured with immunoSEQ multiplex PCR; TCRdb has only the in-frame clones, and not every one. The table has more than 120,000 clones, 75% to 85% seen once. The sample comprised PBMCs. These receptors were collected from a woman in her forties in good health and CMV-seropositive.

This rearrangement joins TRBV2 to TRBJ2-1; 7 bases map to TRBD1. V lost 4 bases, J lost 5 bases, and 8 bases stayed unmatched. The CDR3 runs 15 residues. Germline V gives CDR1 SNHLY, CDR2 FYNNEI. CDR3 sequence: CASSAQGISHNEQFF. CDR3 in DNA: TGTGCCAGCAGTGCACAGGGGATCAGTCACAATGAGCAGTTCTTC.

The CDR3 sequence: CASSLTTGGPYNEQFF. The DNA for the CDR3 is TGTGCCAGCAGTTTAACAACAGGGGGCCCCTACAATGAGCAGTTCTTC. This chain connects TRBV6-5 to TRBJ2-1; TRBD1 matches at 9 bases. CDR1 and CDR2 (germline): MNHEY, SVGAGI. J was trimmed by 2 bases and V by 4 bases; bases with no gene match: 6. The CDR3 runs to 16 residues.

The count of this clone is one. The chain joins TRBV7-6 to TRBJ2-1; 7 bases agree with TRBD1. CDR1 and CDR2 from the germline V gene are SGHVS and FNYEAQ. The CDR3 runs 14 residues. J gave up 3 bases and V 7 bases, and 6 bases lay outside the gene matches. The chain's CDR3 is CASTPTGNYNEQFF. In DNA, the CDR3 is TGTGCCAGCACCCCGACAGGGAACTACAATGAGCAGTTCTTC.

The CDR3 DNA follows: TGCGCCAGCAGCCCCTGGACAGACTACACCGGGGAGCTGTTTTTT. It yields the protein CASSPWTDYTGELFF. The genes are TRBV4-1 and TRBJ2-2, with D possibly being TRBD1 (6 bases). Trimming stripped 4 bases from V and 3 bases from J, with 12 bases between. Germline assignment: CDR1 MGHRA and CDR2 YSYEKL. This CDR3 contains 15 residues.

In DNA form, the CDR3 reads TGTGCCAGCAGTTTTAGACAGGGATACACTGAAGCTTTCTTT. Its protein product is CASSFRQGYTEAFF. The V and J genes are TRBV27 and TRBJ1-1, with 7 bases identical to TRBD1. From germline, CDR1 is MNHEY and CDR2 SMNVEV (reference sequence). This CDR3 spans 14 amino acids. With 3 bases clipped from V and 3 bases from J, the junction kept 4 bases outside the gene matches.

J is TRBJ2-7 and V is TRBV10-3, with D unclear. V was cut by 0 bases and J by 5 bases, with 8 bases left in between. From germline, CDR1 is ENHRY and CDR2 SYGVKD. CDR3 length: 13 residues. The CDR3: CAISESFSDEQYF. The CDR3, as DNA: TGTGCCATCAGTGAGTCGTTTTCCGACGAGCAGTACTTC.

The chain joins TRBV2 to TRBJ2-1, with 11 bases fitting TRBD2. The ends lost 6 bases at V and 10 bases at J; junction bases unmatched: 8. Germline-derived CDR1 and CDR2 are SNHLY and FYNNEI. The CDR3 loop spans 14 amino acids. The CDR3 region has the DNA TGTGCCAGCAGGGAACTAGCGGGAGTAAGCGAGCAGTTCTTC. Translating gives CASRELAGVSEQFF.

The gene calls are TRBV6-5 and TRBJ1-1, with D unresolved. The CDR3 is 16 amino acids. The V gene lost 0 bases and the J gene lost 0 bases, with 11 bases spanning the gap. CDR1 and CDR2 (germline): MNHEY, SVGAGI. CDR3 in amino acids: CASSYSSGSMNTEAFF. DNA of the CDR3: TGTGCCAGCAGTTACTCGAGCGGTTCCATGAACACTGAAGCTTTCTTT.

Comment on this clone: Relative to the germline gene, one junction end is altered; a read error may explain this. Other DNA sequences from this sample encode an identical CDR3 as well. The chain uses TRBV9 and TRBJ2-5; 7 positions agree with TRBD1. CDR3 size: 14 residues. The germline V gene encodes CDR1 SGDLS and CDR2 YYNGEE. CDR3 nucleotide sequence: TGTGCCAGCAGCGTAGGGACAGGCCAAGAGACTCAGTACTTC. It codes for CASSVGTGQETQYF.